This T cell receptor (beta chain) was obtained from a study of T cells after posttransplantation cyclophosphamide. This CDR3 contains 15 residues. Trimming pared 3 bases from V and 0 bases from J, leaving 10 bases between. Germline V lookup: CDR1 SGDLS, CDR2 YYNGEE. Measured with immunoSEQ multiplex PCR; TCRdb has only the in-frame clones, and not every one. The sample has some 9,000 clones, about 83% seen once; the top ten hold more than 20%. Treatment was busulfan-fludarabine conditioning, a marrow graft, and cyclophosphamide on days +3 and +4. Sequencing was performed on PBMCs, taken after allogeneic stem cell transplant with posttransplant cyclophosphamide. The genes are TRBV9 and TRBJ1-3; D is unresolved. The clonotype originates from a female patient in her 40s who received an allogeneic stem cell transplant from an unrelated donor, was CMV-positive, and had no GVHD. Certain T cells may be donor cells from the graft. The CDR3 sequence: CASSGLRPSGNTIYF. CDR3 coding DNA: TGTGCCAGCAGCGGCTTGAGGCCCTCTGGAAACACCATATATTTT. Full variable domain (rest looked up from reference TRBV9 and TRBJ1-3): DSGVTQTPKHLITATGQRVTLRCSPRSGDLSVYWYQQSLDQGLQFLIQYYNGEERAKGNILERFSAQQFPDLHSELNLSSLELGDSALYFCASSGLRPSGNTIYFGEGSWLTVV.